Presented here are 20 T cell receptor beta chains from one specimen sequenced in a study of Ad26.COV2.S vaccination and SARS-CoV-2 variants. TCRdb's table, derived via immunoSEQ multiplex PCR, lists solely in-frame clones and lacks some. The top ten clones hold 1.9% of a sample with more than 300,000 clones, roughly 86% of them seen once. As to treatment: some 19 received Ad26.COV2.S at low or high dose, single or two shots; about five received placebo; per-sample allocation not given. After the first vaccine or placebo injection, samples were drawn on day 63. The material was peripheral blood, obtained in a trial of Ad26.COV2.S vaccine versus placebo. All receptors derive from a person aged 18-60 years who received the Ad26.COV2.S COVID-19 vaccine or a placebo.

V gene TRBV5-3 combines with J gene TRBJ1-1, with D perhaps matching TRBD1 (6 bases). TRBV5-3 is an open reading frame, and its role is uncertain. V lost 5 bases and J lost 6, with 26 bases in between. CDR3 length: 17 amino acids. The CDR3 sequence: CARRNRQDPGMGAEAFF. The CDR3 nucleotides read TGTGCCAGAAGAAATCGACAGGATCCGGGGATGGGGGCTGAAGCTTTCTTT.

This chain uses TRBV5-1 with TRBJ1-3; D is perhaps TRBD1 (6 bases). V lost 0 bases to trimming and J lost 0 bases, with 7 bases between them. Germline V gives CDR1 SGHRS, CDR2 YFSETQ. This CDR3 is 15 amino acids long. The CDR3 sequence: CASSLGDNSGNTIYF. As DNA, the CDR3 is TGCGCCAGCAGCTTGGGGGACAACTCTGGAAACACCATATATTTT.

The V gene is TRBV5-1, the J gene TRBJ1-1; D unresolved. CDR3 length: 16 amino acids. Trimming removed 1 base from V and 0 bases from J, with 13 bases in between. Per germline, CDR1 SGHRS and CDR2 YFSETQ. The CDR3 sequence: CASSLISGGMNTEAFF. The DNA of the CDR3 is TGCGCCAGCAGCTTGATTAGCGGCGGAATGAACACTGAAGCTTTCTTT. Variable domain in full (rest from reference TRBV5-1 and TRBJ1-1): KAGVTQTPRYLIKTRGQQVTLSCSPISGHRSVSWYQQTPGQGLQFLFEYFSETQRNKGNFPGRFSGRQFSNSRSEMNVSTLELGDSALYLCASSLISGGMNTEAFFGQGTRLTVV.

The rearrangement joins TRBV3-1 (or the pseudogene TRBV3-2) to TRBJ1-1, with unresolved D. CDR1 is LGHDT, CDR2 YNNKEL, per germline (reference sequence). The CDR3 sequence is 12 residues long. Deletions cut 4 bases from V and 3 bases from J, with 6 bases between. CDR3 protein: CASSPDHTEAFF. CDR3 bases: TGTGCCAGCAGCCCAGACCACACTGAAGCTTTCTTT.

The rearrangement uses TRBV30 and TRBJ1-6, with no clear D. The CDR3 consists of 14 residues. Trimming pared 3 bases from V and 8 bases from J, leaving 14 bases between. Germline V gives CDR1 GTSNPN, CDR2 SVGIG (reference sequence). The CDR3 sequence is CAWSVELSDSPLHF. CDR3 bases: TGTGCCTGGAGCGTCGAACTATCCGATTCACCCCTCCACTTT.

This clone was counted a single time. The chain couples TRBV5-6 to TRBJ1-4; TRBD1 aligns across 10 bases. J was trimmed by 8 bases and V by 0 bases; bases with no gene match: 10. Germline V gene sequence: CDR1 SGHDT, CDR2 YYEEEE. There are 17 residues in the CDR3. CDR3 sequence: CASSLEPVGTGVEKLFF. The CDR3 coding sequence is TGTGCCAGCAGCTTGGAACCGGTTGGGACAGGGGTGGAAAAACTGTTTTTT.

The V gene is TRBV4-2, the J gene TRBJ2-3; 12 bases agree with TRBD2. V was pared by 3 bases and J by 0 bases, with 4 bases of the junction left unmatched. Germline CDR1 and CDR2: LGHNA and YNFKEQ. The CDR3 length is 17 residues. CDR3 residues: CASSHALAGGSTDTQYF. As DNA, the CDR3 is TGTGCCAGCAGCCATGCTCTAGCGGGGGGGAGCACAGATACGCAGTATTTT.

Remarks on this clone: Other DNA sequences in the sample encode the same CDR3. The gene calls are TRBV18 and TRBJ2-5, with 9 nucleotides matching TRBD1. Germline V CDR1 and CDR2: KGHSH, LQKENI. V gave up 5 bases and J gave up 3 bases; unmatched junction bases: 1. This CDR3 comprises 13 residues. The CDR3 sequence: CASSRTGEETQYF. The CDR3 DNA follows: TGTGCCAGCTCAAGGACAGGGGAAGAGACCCAGTACTTC.

J is TRBJ1-2 and V is TRBV5-6; perhaps TRBD1 as D (6 bases). The germline V gene has CDR1 SGHDT and CDR2 YYEEEE. This CDR3 spans 14 amino acids. V was clipped by 1 base and J by 4 bases, with 11 bases between them. Here the CDR3 DNA reads TGTGCCAGCAGCTTGACAGGGCTGTCCTATGGCTACACCTTC. Its translation is CASSLTGLSYGYTF.

V and J are TRBV29-1 and TRBJ2-5, with 9 nucleotides matching TRBD1. Per germline, CDR1 SQVTM and CDR2 ANQGSEA. The CDR3 covers 14 residues. Trimming at V came to 7 bases and at J to 1 base, leaving 7 bases not matched to a gene. CDR3 residues: CSGGDRDPQETQYF. The DNA of the CDR3 is TGCAGCGGGGGGGACAGGGACCCCCAAGAGACCCAGTACTTC.

The J gene is TRBJ2-7, the V gene TRBV5-1, with TRBD1 matching over 7 bases. Per germline, CDR1 SGHRS and CDR2 YFSETQ. The CDR3 runs 15 residues. The J segment lost 3 bases and the V segment lost 4 bases, leaving 10 bases of the junction unmatched. The CDR3 loop reads CASSAQGSRIYEQYF. The CDR3 nucleotides read TGCGCCAGCAGCGCACAGGGGAGCCGCATCTACGAGCAGTACTTC.

The V call is TRBV6-6, the J call TRBJ2-3, with TRBD2 matching 7 bases. The ends lost 4 bases at V and 0 bases at J; junction bases unmatched: 7. Germline loops: CDR1 MNHNY, CDR2 SVGAGI (reference sequence). The length of the CDR3 is 16 residues. The CDR3 is CASSWGAGPSTDTQYF. The CDR3 DNA follows: TGTGCCAGCAGTTGGGGAGCGGGGCCTAGCACAGATACGCAGTATTTT.

The chain has TRBV4-3 and TRBJ1-4; 11 bases agree with TRBD1. V shed 3 bases, J shed 7 bases, and the junction held 7 bases outside the gene matches. Germline V lookup: CDR1 LGHNA, CDR2 YSLEER. The CDR3 length is 16 residues. CDR3 loop: CASSQGPGTGGEKLFF. CDR3 bases: TGCGCCAGCAGCCAGGGACCCGGGACAGGGGGTGAAAAACTGTTTTTT.

The V and J genes are TRBV5-4 and TRBJ2-5; D is undetermined. Trimming took 1 base from V and 1 from J, leaving 11 bases between them. Germline loops: CDR1 SGHNT, CDR2 YYREEE (reference sequence). CDR3 length: 15 amino acids. The CDR3 bases are TGTGCCAGCAGCTTGTTAAGGGCCCGCCAAGAGACCCAGTACTTC. Translating gives CASSLLRARQETQYF.

The chain links TRBV7-3 to TRBJ2-1; a weak D match, TRBD1 (6 bases). The CDR3 covers 15 residues. The V end lost 4 bases, the J end lost 0 bases, and 10 bases lay between the germline ends. Germline V gene lookup returns CDR1 SGHTA and CDR2 FQGTGA. CDR3 DNA: TGTGCCAGCAGCTCGGGACATCCCTCCTACAATGAGCAGTTCTTC. This encodes CASSSGHPSYNEQFF.

J is TRBJ1-5 and V is TRBV2; 7 bases fit TRBD1. CDR1 is SNHLY and CDR2 is FYNNEI in the germline V gene. This CDR3 region has 14 residues. J gave up 5 bases and V 6 bases, and 7 bases lay outside the gene matches. The CDR3 sequence: CASSRQGVDQPQHF. CDR3 DNA sequence: TGTGCCAGCAGCCGACAGGGAGTCGATCAGCCCCAGCATTTT.

The chain couples TRBV6-5 to TRBJ1-1, with D uncertain. Germline loops: CDR1 MNHEY, CDR2 SVGAGI. The CDR3 runs 12 residues. The V gene lost 5 bases and the J gene lost 2 bases, with 6 bases spanning the gap. CDR3 sequence: CASSRRNTEAFF. The CDR3 DNA is TGTGCCAGCAGTCGTCGAAACACTGAAGCTTTCTTT.

The CDR3: CASMRQGGTGELFF. In nucleotides, the CDR3 is TGCGCCAGCATGAGGCAGGGGGGCACCGGGGAGCTGTTTTTT. V gene TRBV5-1 combines with J gene TRBJ2-2, with D possibly TRBD1 on 7 matching bases. The V end lost 6 bases, the J end lost 4 bases, and 13 bases lay between the germline ends. Germline CDR1 reads SGHRS; CDR2 reads YFSETQ. This CDR3 spans 14 amino acids.

This clone was seen a few times. This chain links TRBV3-1 (or the pseudogene TRBV3-2) with TRBJ2-4, with a weak D call TRBD1 (6 bases). The CDR3 loop spans 13 amino acids. Germline-derived CDR1 and CDR2 are LGHDT and YNNKEL (reference sequence). Trimming removed 6 bases at V and 7 bases at J, with 13 bases between. As DNA, the CDR3 is TGTGCCAGCAGTCTACAGGGTGGGAACATTCAGTACTTC. The encoded protein is CASSLQGGNIQYF.

The V gene is TRBV7-2, the J gene TRBJ2-7, with D possibly being TRBD1 (6 bases). Germline values: CDR1 SGHTA, CDR2 FQGNSA. Deletions cut 5 bases from V and 2 bases from J, with 13 bases between. This CDR3 spans 14 amino acids. The CDR3 sequence: CASSEKTGPYEQYF. The CDR3 DNA is TGTGCCAGCAGCGAAAAGACAGGTCCCTACGAGCAGTACTTC.